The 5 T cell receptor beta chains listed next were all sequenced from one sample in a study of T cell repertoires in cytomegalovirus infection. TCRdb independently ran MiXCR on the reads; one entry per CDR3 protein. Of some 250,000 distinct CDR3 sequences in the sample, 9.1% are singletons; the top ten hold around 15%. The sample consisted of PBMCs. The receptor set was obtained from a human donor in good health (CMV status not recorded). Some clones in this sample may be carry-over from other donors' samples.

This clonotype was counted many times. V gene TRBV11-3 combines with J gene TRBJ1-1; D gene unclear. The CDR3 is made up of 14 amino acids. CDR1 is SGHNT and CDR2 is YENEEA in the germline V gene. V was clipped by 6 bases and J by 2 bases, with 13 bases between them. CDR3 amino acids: CASREARTNTEAFF. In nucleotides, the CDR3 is TGTGCCAGCAGAGAGGCCCGGACCAACACTGAAGCTTTCTTT.

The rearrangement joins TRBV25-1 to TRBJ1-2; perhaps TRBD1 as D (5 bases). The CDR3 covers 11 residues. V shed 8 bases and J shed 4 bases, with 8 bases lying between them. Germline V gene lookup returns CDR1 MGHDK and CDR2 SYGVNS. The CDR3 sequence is CASSRAYGYTF. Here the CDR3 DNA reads TGTGCCAGCTCCAGGGCCTATGGCTACACCTTC.

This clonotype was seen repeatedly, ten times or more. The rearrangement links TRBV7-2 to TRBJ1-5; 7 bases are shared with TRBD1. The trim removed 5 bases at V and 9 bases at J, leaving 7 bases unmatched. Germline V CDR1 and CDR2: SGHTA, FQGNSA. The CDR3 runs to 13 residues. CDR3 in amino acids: CASSMDRSGPQHF. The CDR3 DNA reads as TGTGCCAGCAGCATGGACAGGTCGGGGCCCCAGCATTTT.

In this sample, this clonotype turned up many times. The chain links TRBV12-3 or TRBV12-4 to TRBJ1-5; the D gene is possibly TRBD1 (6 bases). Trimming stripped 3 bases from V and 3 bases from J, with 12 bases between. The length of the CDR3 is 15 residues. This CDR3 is CASSFTQGSNQPQHF. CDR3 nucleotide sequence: TGTGCCAGCAGTTTTACACAGGGCTCCAATCAGCCCCAGCATTTT.

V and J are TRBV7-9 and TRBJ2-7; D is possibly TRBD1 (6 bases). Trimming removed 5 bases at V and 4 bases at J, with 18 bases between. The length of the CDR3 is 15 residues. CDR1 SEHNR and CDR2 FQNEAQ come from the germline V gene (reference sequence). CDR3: CASSPLLDSEYEQYF. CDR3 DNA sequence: TGTGCCAGCAGCCCTCTCCTGGACAGTGAATACGAGCAGTACTTC.